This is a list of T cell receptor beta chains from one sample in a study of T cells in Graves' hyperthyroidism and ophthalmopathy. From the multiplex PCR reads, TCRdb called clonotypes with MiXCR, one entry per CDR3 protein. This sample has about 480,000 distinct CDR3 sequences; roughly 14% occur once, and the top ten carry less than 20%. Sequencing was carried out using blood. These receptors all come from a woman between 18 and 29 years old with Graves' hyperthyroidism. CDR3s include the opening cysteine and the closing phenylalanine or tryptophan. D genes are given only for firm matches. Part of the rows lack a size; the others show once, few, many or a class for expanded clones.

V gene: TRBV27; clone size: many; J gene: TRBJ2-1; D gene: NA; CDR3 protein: CASTPGRDNEQFF; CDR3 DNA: TGTGCCAGCACCCCGGGCAGGGACAATGAGCAGTTCTTC
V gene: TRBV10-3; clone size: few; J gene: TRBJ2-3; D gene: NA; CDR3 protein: CAISVSTSTDTQYF; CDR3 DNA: TGTGCCATCAGTGTTAGCACCAGCACAGATACGCAGTATTTT
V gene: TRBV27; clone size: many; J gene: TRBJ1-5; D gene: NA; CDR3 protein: CASSSVRNQPQHF; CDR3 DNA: TGTGCCAGCAGTTCCGTCCGCAATCAGCCCCAGCATTTT
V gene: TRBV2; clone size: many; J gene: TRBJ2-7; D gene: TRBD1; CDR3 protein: CASSESDRAHEQYF; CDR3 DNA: TGTGCCAGCAGTGAATCCGACAGGGCCCACGAGCAGTACTTC
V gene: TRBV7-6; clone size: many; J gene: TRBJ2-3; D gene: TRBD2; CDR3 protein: CASSLITSATDTQYF; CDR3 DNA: TGTGCCAGCAGCTTAATAACTAGCGCCACAGATACGCAGTATTTT
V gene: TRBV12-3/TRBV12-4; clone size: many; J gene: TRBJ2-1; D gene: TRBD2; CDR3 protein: CASSFAGSGDNEQFF; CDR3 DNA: TGTGCCAGCAGTTTTGCCGGAAGCGGGGACAATGAGCAGTTCTTC
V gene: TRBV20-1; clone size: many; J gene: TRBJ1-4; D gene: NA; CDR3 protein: CSAREQDTTNEKLFF; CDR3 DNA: TGCAGTGCTAGAGAACAGGACACAACTAATGAAAAACTGTTTTTT
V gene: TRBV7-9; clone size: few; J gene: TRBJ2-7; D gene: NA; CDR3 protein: CASSLSSTYEQYF; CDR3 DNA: TGTGCCAGCAGCTTATCCTCCACCTACGAGCAGTACTTC
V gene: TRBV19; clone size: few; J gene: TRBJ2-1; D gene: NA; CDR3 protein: CASSPGIDEQFF; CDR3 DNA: TGTGCCAGTAGTCCCGGGATTGATGAGCAGTTCTTC
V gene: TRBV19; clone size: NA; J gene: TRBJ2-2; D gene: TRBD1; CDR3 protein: CASSKGQGNTGELFF; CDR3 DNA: TGTGCCAGTAGTAAGGGACAGGGGAACACCGGGGAGCTGTTTTTT
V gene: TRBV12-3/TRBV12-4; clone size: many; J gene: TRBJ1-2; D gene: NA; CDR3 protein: CASSSPSRGYGYTF; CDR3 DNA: TGTGCCAGCAGTTCCCCGAGCAGGGGATATGGCTACACCTTC
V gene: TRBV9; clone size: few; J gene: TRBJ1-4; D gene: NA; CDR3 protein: CASSTPGTEKLFF; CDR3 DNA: TGTGCCAGCAGCACCCCCGGGACTGAAAAACTGTTTTTT
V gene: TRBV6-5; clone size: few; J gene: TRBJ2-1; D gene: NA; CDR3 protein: CASSYSGPGYNEQFF; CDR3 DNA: TGTGCCAGCAGTTACAGCGGGCCGGGGTACAATGAGCAGTTCTTC
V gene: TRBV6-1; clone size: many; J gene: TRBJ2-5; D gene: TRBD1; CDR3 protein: CASSSGTGAPQTQYF; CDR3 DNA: TGTGCCAGCAGCTCTGGGACAGGAGCCCCTCAGACCCAGTACTTC
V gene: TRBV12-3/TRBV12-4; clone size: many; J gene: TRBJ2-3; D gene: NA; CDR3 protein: CASSFGASTDTQYF; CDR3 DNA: TGTGCCAGCAGTTTTGGAGCGAGCACAGATACGCAGTATTTT
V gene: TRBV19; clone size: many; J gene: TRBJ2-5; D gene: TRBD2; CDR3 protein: CASSPGLAGQETQYF; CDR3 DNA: TGTGCCAGTAGTCCCGGACTAGCGGGCCAAGAGACCCAGTACTTC
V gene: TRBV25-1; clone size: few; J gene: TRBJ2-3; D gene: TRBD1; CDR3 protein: CASSNDRGYTQYF; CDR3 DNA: TGTGCCAGCAGTAACGACAGGGGGTATACGCAGTATTTT
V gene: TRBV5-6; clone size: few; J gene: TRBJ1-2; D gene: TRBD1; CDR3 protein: CASSLGTGIYGYTF; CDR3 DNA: TGTGCCAGCAGCTTAGGGACAGGGATCTATGGCTACACCTTC
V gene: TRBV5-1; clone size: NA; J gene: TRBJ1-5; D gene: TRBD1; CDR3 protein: CAPLAGGTDFYSNQPQHF; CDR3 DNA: TGCGCCCCCCTCGCCGGTGGGACAGACTTTTATAGCAATCAGCCCCAGCATTTT
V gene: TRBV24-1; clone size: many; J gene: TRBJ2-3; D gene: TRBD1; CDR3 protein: CATSPRDRGRLDTQYF; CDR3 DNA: TGTGCCACCAGCCCCCGGGACAGGGGGCGACTGGATACGCAGTATTTT
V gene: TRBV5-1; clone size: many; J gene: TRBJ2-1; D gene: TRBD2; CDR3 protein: CATWWRTLLRLAVNEQFF; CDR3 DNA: TGCGCCACCTGGTGGCGGACCCTTCTCCGACTAGCGGTGAATGAGCAGTTCTTC
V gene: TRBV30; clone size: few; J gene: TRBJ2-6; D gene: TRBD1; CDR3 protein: CAWRKDRGLAGANVLTF; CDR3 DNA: TGTGCCTGGAGAAAGGACAGGGGGCTGGCTGGGGCCAACGTCCTGACTTTC
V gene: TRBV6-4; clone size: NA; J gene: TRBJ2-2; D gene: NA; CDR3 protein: CASSDSETGELFF; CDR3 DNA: TGTGCCAGCAGTGACTCGGAGACCGGGGAGCTGTTTTTT
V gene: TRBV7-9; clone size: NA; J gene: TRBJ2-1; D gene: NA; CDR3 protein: CASSLGSGNSYNEQFF; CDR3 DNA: TGTGCCAGCAGCTTAGGGTCTGGTAACTCCTACAATGAGCAGTTCTTC
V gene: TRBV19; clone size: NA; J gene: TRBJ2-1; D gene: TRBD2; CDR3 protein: CASSIEASGTYSEQFF; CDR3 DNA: TGTGCCAGTAGTATAGAAGCTAGCGGAACCTACAGTGAGCAGTTCTTC
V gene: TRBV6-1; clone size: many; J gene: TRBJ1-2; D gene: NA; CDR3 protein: CAGSGEVVGYTF; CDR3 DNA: TGTGCCGGCTCCGGGGAGGTTGTTGGCTACACCTTC
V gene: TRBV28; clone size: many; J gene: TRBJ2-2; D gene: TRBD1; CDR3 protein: CATRGRELFF; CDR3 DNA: TGTGCCACCAGGGGGCGGGAGCTGTTTTTT
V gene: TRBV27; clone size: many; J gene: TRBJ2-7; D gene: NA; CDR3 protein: CASSSLYEQYF; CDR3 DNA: TGTGCCAGCAGTTCCTTATACGAGCAGTACTTC